This TCR beta chain appears in the sequencing data of a study of CD8+CD57+ T cells in acquired aplastic anemia. In the study overall: Across the sorted CD4+ and CD8+ cells, DNA amounts averaged 3.2 ug. Healthy-donor CD4+ cells averaged roughly 10.8 million reads. Study-level points and caveats: CD8+ Simpson's diversity showed no significant patient-control difference. Twenty-nine sequences, all CD8+ CDR3, were shared between patients and controls.

Germline-derived CDR1 and CDR2 are SGHVS and FQNEAQ. This CDR3 has 14 amino acids. To note about this clonotype: The antigen is unknown. The germline gene is not matched at one end of the junction; a read error may be the cause.

TCR beta VDJ combinations and CDR3 sequences were profiled from genomic DNA. One entry per CDR3 protein results from TCRdb running MiXCR on the reads. In the table there are just over 400,000 distinct CDR3 sequences, under 80% of which are singletons. The chain combines TRBV7-8 with TRBJ2-2; 7 positions match TRBD1. The sequenced sample consisted of sorted CD4+, CD8+, or CD8+CD57+ T cells (not recorded which) from PBMCs. The source of this sequence is a human donor in good health, serving as a control. The CDR3 DNA is TGTGCCAGCAGCCCTGGGGACAGCGGCAATGAGCAGTACTTT. This encodes CASSPGDSGNEQYF.